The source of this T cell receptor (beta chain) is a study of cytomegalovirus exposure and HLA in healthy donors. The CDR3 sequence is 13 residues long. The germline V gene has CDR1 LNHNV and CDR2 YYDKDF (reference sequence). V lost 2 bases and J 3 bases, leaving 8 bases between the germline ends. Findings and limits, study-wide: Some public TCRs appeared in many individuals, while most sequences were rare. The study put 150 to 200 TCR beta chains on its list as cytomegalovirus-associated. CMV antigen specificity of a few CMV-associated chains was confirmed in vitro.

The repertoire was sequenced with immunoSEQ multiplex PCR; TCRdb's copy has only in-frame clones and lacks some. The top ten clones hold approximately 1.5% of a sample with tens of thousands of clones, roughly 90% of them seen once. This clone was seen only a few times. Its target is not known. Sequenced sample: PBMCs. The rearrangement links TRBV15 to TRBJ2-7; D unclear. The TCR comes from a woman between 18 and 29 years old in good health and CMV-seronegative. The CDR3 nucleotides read TGTGCCACCAGCAGATCCGTAAACTACGAGCAGTACTTC. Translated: CATSRSVNYEQYF.